This T cell receptor (beta chain) stems from a study of T cell responses to AZD1222 COVID-19 vaccine. Study conclusions and caveats: The donor group comprised mostly white British people and more females; the analysis possibly underestimated clonal diversity.

Assay used: immunoSEQ multiplex PCR; TCRdb lists only in-frame clones, some missing. The sample records about 120,000 clones, approximately 90% being singletons. Notes on this clone: The antigen is unknown. Other nucleotide sequences in the sample specify the same CDR3.

V dropped 1 base and J dropped 6 bases, with 3 bases sitting between them. The CDR3 loop spans 12 amino acids. Germline CDR1 and CDR2: SEHNR and FQNEAQ (reference sequence). This chain links TRBV7-9 with TRBJ2-2; D is unclear. This clonotype was sampled from an adult in good health. The sequencing here drew on peripheral blood, taken on day 0 of AZD1222 vaccination. The CDR3 here is CASSLEAGELFF. CDR3 bases: TGTGCCAGCAGCTTAGAGGCCGGGGAGCTGTTTTTT.